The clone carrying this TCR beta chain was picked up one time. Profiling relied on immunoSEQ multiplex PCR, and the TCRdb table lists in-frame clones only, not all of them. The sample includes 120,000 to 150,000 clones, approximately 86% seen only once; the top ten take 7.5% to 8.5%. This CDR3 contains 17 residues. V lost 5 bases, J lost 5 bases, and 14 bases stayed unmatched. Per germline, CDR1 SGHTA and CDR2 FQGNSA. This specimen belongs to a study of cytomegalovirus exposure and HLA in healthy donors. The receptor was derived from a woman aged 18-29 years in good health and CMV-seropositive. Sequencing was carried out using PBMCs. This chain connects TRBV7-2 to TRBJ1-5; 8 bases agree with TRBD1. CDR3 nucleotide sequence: TGTGCCAGCAGCCCAGACAGGGGATTAAAGGGTTATCAGCCCCAGCATTTT. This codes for CASSPDRGLKGYQPQHF.